What follows are 11 T cell receptor beta chains derived from one specimen sequenced in a study of T cell responses to AZD1222 COVID-19 vaccine. TCRdb keeps only in-frame clones here, not all; method: immunoSEQ multiplex PCR. This table holds fewer than 120,000 clones, roughly nine tenths found once. Sequencing used peripheral blood, obtained on day 0 of AZD1222 vaccination. The receptors were gathered from an adult in good health.

The rearrangement joins TRBV9 to TRBJ2-2; 9 bases map to TRBD2. Germline CDR1 reads SGDLS; CDR2 reads YYNGEE. CDR3 size: 15 residues. Losses at the gene ends were 2 bases for V and 5 bases for J; bases not matched to a gene: 4. The CDR3 sequence is CASSVSGSVTGELFF. DNA of the CDR3: TGTGCCAGCAGCGTTAGCGGGAGTGTTACCGGGGAGCTGTTTTTT.

This clone is a singleton in its sample. The chain is built from TRBV28 and TRBJ1-2, with D maybe TRBD1 (5 bases). This CDR3 is built from 12 residues. Trimming pared 4 bases from V and 8 bases from J, leaving 11 bases between. Germline V gene lookup returns CDR1 MDHEN and CDR2 SYDVKM. The CDR3 here is CASSYRGRGYTF. The CDR3 DNA reads as TGTGCCAGCAGTTACCGGGGCCGAGGCTACACCTTC.

This clone was found once. The rearrangement links TRBV5-6 to TRBJ1-2, with 10 bases aligning to TRBD1. The J segment lost 7 bases and the V segment lost 4 bases, leaving 16 bases of the junction unmatched. Germline CDR1 SGHDT, CDR2 YYEEEE. The CDR3 spans 17 residues. The CDR3 loop is CASSLYYLTGTGVGYTF. The CDR3 DNA is TGTGCCAGCAGCCTATATTACCTTACCGGGACAGGGGTTGGCTACACCTTC.

J is TRBJ1-2 and V is TRBV6-5; 8 bases agree with TRBD1. The CDR3 is made up of 14 amino acids. Trimming took 3 bases from V and 8 from J; bases not matched to a gene: 8. Per germline, CDR1 MNHEY and CDR2 SVGAGI. The CDR3 sequence is CASSYNTGGGGYTF. The CDR3 region has the DNA TGTGCCAGCAGTTATAATACAGGGGGTGGAGGCTACACCTTC.

This sequence joins TRBV6-5 and TRBJ1-3; D unclear. The length of the CDR3 is 14 residues. V was cut by 6 bases and J by 2 bases, with 11 bases left in between. Germline values: CDR1 MNHEY, CDR2 SVGAGI. This chain's CDR3 is CASSEPLAGNTIYF. CDR3 bases: TGTGCCAGCAGCGAGCCCCTGGCTGGAAACACCATATATTTT.

The chain recombines TRBV2 with TRBJ2-5; no clear D gene. CDR1 SNHLY and CDR2 FYNNEI come from the germline V gene. V lost 6 bases, J lost 5 bases, and 7 bases lay in between. The CDR3 contains 11 residues. CDR3 coding DNA: TGTGCCAGCAGCAACGCGGAGACCCAGTACTTC. It specifies CASSNAETQYF.

The genes are TRBV4-1 and TRBJ2-7; D unclear. Deletions cut 4 bases from V and 6 bases from J, with 19 bases between. This CDR3 region has 15 residues. CDR1 MGHRA and CDR2 YSYEKL come from the germline V gene. This CDR3 reads CASSRSNLLWGEQYF. CDR3 DNA sequence: TGCGCCAGCAGCCGATCCAATCTTCTTTGGGGCGAGCAGTACTTC.

For this clone: At one end the junction does not follow the germline gene, possibly because of a read error. V and J are TRBV7-9 and TRBJ2-7; TRBD1 is a possible D gene (7 bases). This CDR3 comprises 13 residues. Per germline, CDR1 SEHNR and CDR2 FQNEAQ (reference sequence). The CDR3 spells CASSPPAPGGPDF. As DNA, the CDR3 is TGTGCCAGCAGCCCACCTGCCCCAGGGGGGCCTGACTTC.

The genes are TRBV15 and TRBJ1-2; 10 bases map to TRBD1. The CDR3 is 12 amino acids. The V gene's germline CDR1 is LNHNV and CDR2 YYDKDF (reference sequence). Losses at the gene ends were 6 bases for V and 9 bases for J; bases not matched to a gene: 4. The CDR3 nucleotides read TGTGCCACCAGTACGGACAGGGGGAGCTACACCTTC. Its translation is CATSTDRGSYTF. Supplemented by reference TRBV15 and TRBJ1-2, the full variable domain reads DAMVIQNPRYQVTQFGKPVTLSCSQTLNHNVMYWYQQKSSQAPKLLFHYYDKDFNNEADTPDNFQSRRPNTSFCFLDIRSPGLGDTAMYLCATSTDRGSYTFGSGTRLTVV.

The J gene is TRBJ2-3, the V gene TRBV5-1, with a weak D call TRBD1 (6 bases). Germline V gene sequence: CDR1 SGHRS, CDR2 YFSETQ. The CDR3 is 17 amino acids. The V end was cut by 3 bases, the J end by 0 bases, with 17 bases between. For the CDR3, the DNA is TGCGCCAGCAGCTCCTCTTGGGGACAAGGTAGCACAGATACGCAGTATTTT. Translated: CASSSSWGQGSTDTQYF.

The chain joins TRBV7-9 to TRBJ1-2; D unresolved. With 1 base removed from V and 4 bases from J, the gap between germline ends came to 10 bases. The length of the CDR3 is 14 residues. Germline V gives CDR1 SEHNR, CDR2 FQNEAQ (reference sequence). The CDR3 sequence: CASSLDRAAYGYTF. The CDR3 nucleotides read TGTGCCAGCAGCTTAGACAGAGCGGCCTATGGCTACACCTTC.